The present TCR beta chain was sequenced within a study of blood T cell repertoires in COVID-19 (dated by TCRdb to between 2020 and 2021). For context, the study as a whole: The collaborator samples originated in the United States, Italy and Spain and spanned the acute and convalescent phases of COVID-19. A de-identified subject ID, COVID-19 status, age in years and sex were almost always included in the sample metadata. The samples were drawn from the first 160 participants of the ongoing ImmuneRACE study and from 950 to 1,500 subjects provided by 6 global collaborators. The repertoires were released in a freely available public database meant as a resource for research on the immune response to SARS-CoV-2. Where HLA class I and class II types were available, the types were taken from metadata supplied by the sample provider, not from assay-based typing. The material from the prospective study consisted of cDNA or gDNA derived from T cells, B-cell-depleted T cells, or PBMCs. The dataset comprised deeply sampled blood TCRbeta repertoires from subjects exposed to, actively infected with, or recovered from COVID-19. Paper-wide results and their limitations: How much clinical and demographic metadata was included differed by source and by participant, and the metadata was provided uncurated.

The immunoSEQ Assay, a bias-controlled multiplex PCR, was used to amplify TCRbeta CDR3 regions from genomic DNA. Regarding the original processing steps: The number of nucleated cells in each sample was estimated from the amplification of reference gene primers within the assay. To quantify the absolute abundance of each unique TCRbeta CDR3 rearrangement, sequence reads were collapsed and filtered. For each sample, productive Simpson clonality was calculated by taking the square root of Simpson's diversity index across productive rearrangements. TCRdb re-hosts the immuneACCESS table, in-frame sequences only. Its copies lack some clones; in the studies checked, an unresolved V gene accounts for under half of them, and the cause for the rest is not known. The V and J calls and clone size come from that table; D and trimming were worked out from the DNA. In this sample the table shows around 200,000 clones, 70% to 90% of which occur a single time. The biggest ten clones account for around 12% of the sample.

The CDR3 has 16 amino acids, counting the end cysteine and phenylalanine. Kept here is only the CDR3 DNA, which spans 48 bases and is read in frame from base 1. The germline V gene gives CDR1 as KGHSH and CDR2 as LQKENI. The V end loses 0 bases and the J end loses 4 bases, and a stretch of 12 bases separates them. On this clone: Its antigen target is currently unknown. No quality values exist for individual bases; no much larger clone is one base distant.

Another Seattle source contributed samples from volunteer blood donors who had recovered from COVID-19. Collaborating institutions collected whole blood in K2EDTA tubes following their own protocols. For TCRbeta analysis, collaborators shipped samples as frozen whole blood, isolated PBMCs, or DNA extracted from either of those sample types. The TCR was taken from a woman under 30 who had recovered from COVID-19. The chain is made from TRBV18 and TRBJ2-2, with the identity of the D gene unclear. Sequencing was done on a sample of peripheral blood. The CDR3: CASSPPISATTGELFF. The DNA sequence is as follows: TGTGCCAGCTCACCACCGATATCAGCGACCACCGGGGAGCTGTTTTTT. The reference TRBV18 and TRBJ2-2 proteins fill in what lies around the CDR3, so the full variable domain reads NAGVMQNPRHLVRRRGQEARLRCSPMKGHSHVYWYRQLPEEGLKFMVYLQKENIIDESGMPKERFSAEFPKEGPSILRIQQVVRGDSAAYFCASSPPISATTGELFFGEGSRLTVL.